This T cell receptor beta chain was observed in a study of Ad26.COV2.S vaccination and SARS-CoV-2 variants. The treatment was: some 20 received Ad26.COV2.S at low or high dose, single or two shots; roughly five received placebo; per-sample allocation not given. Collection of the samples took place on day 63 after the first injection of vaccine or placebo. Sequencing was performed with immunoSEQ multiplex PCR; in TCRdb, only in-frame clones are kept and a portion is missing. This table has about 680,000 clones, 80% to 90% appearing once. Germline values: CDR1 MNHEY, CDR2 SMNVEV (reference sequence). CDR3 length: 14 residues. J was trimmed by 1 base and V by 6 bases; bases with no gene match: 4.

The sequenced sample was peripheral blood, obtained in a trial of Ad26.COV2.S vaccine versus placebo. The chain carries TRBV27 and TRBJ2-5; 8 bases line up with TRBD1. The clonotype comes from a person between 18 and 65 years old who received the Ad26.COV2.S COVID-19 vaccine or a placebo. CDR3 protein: CASSQTGGQETQYF. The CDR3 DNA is TGTGCCAGCAGCCAAACAGGGGGCCAAGAGACCCAGTACTTC.